This TCR beta chain comes out of a study of blood T cell repertoires in COVID-19. At the level of the study: PBMCs, B-cell-depleted T cells, or T cells provided the cDNA or gDNA that made up the material.

Under the authors' procedure: Scientists estimated how many nucleated cells there were by amplifying reference gene primers. Sequenced by immunoSEQ multiplex PCR; TCRdb stores in-frame clones only, minus some. Clonal size and the V and J genes are those of that table, whereas D and trimming came from the DNA. Of roughly 68,000 clones in the sample, less than 95% were seen once. It was during active infection that Seattle patients were enrolled and then longitudinally followed. The CDR3 spans 15 residues. CDR1 LNHDA and CDR2 SQIVND come from the germline V gene (reference sequence). The trim removed 4 bases at V and 3 bases at J, leaving 7 bases unmatched.

This TCR derives from a man aged 50-59 years with COVID-19, enrolled during active disease. The V gene is TRBV19, the J gene TRBJ1-1, with 8 bases fitting TRBD1. Input material: peripheral blood. For the CDR3, the DNA is TGTGCCAGTAGTACCCTGGGGACAGGCGACACTGAAGCTTTCTTT. This translates into CASSTLGTGDTEAFF.